This T cell receptor (beta chain) was identified during a study of neurological immune-mediated disorders. Study-level results: Across subjects, no CDR3 amino acid sequence appeared in expanded clones of more than one subject, a finding that suggested private repertoires in all groups.

This clonotype was seen many times. The antigen is undetermined. Time point indicated: longitudinal time-point 1 (baseline). CDR3 length: 12 residues. CDR1 and CDR2 from the germline V gene are SGHTA and FQGNSA. Trimming left V 3 bases short and J 3 bases short, with 5 bases between. 5'RACE with 10-nucleotide random UMIs produced the cDNA. Via MiXCR, TCRdb re-called the 5' RACE reads, giving one row per CDR3 protein. The sample records 55,000 to 70,000 distinct CDR3 sequences, approximately 12% being singletons. The J gene is TRBJ1-1, the V gene TRBV7-2, with D unresolved. This sequence was found in a male donor with HTLV-1-associated myelopathy (HAM/TSP). Material: PBMCs. This CDR3 is CASSFPDTEAFF. In nucleotides, the CDR3 is TGTGCCAGCAGCTTCCCAGACACTGAAGCTTTCTTT.